This TCR beta chain was documented in a study of T cell changes during pregnancy in multiple sclerosis (dated by TCRdb to between 2018 and 2021). Concerning the study at large: The study looked at changes in the T cell repertoire across pregnancy in women with multiple sclerosis.

The library was generated by the immunoSEQ multiplex PCR assay. TCRdb stores this immuneACCESS table with in-frame sequences only. Part of the clones is absent; in the studies checked, under half of the shortfall reflects unresolved V genes, and no reason is known for the rest. For this sample there are about 53,000 clones; under 95% appear just once. Clones ranked in the top ten supply approximately 3% of the sample. Comment on this clone: Its recognized antigen is unknown. Base-call qualities are not available, and no considerably larger clone is one nucleotide away.

There are 18 amino acids in the CDR3, from cysteine to phenylalanine inclusive. Of the read, only the CDR3 DNA is kept; its 54 bases are in frame from base 1. Germline trimming amounts to 3 bases on V and 10 bases on J, with 20 as the count of junction bases outside the gene matches. As encoded in the germline V gene, CDR1 is SGDLS while CDR2 is YYNGEE. The origin of this receptor is a female donor with multiple sclerosis, enrolled in a pregnancy study. Sequencing used CD8+ T cells from peripheral blood mononuclear cells, obtained before pregnancy. The chain is encoded by TRBV9 joined to TRBJ2-1; the central 9 bases match TRBD2. Read as DNA, the sequence is TGTGCCAGCAGCGCCCCGACCCAGCGGGGGGTCCGCTTGATCGAGCAGTTCTTC. It translates as CASSAPTQRGVRLIEQFF.